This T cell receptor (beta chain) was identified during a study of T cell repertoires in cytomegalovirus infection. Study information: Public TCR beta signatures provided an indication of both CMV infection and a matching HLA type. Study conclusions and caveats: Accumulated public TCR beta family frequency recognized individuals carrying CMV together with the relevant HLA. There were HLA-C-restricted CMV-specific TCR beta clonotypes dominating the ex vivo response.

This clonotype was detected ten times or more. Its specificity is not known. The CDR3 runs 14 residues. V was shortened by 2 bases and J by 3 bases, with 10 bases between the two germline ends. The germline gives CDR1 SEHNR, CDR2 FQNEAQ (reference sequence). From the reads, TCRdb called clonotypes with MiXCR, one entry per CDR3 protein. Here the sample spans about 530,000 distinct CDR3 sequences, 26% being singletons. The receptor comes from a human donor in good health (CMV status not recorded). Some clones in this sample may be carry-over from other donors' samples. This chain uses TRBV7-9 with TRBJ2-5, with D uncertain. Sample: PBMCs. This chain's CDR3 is CASSLWPVEETQYF. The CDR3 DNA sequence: TGTGCCAGCAGCTTATGGCCTGTTGAAGAGACCCAGTACTTC. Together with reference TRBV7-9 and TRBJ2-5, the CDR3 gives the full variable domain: DTGVSQNPRHKITKRGQNVTFRCDPISEHNRLYWYRQTLGQGPEFLTYFQNEAQLEKSRLLSDRFSAERPKGSFSTLEIQRTEQGDSAMYLCASSLWPVEETQYFGPGTRLLVL.